This entry features one T cell receptor beta chain sequence. TCRdb's copy holds only in-frame clones and misses some; the assay was immunoSEQ multiplex PCR. The sample contains roughly 220,000 clones, roughly nine tenths of which appear only once. The germline V gene encodes CDR1 MGHRA and CDR2 YSYEKL. V lost 1 base and J 2 bases, leaving 12 bases between the germline ends. The CDR3 covers 16 residues. The sample comes from a study of blood T cell repertoires in COVID-19. The sample comprised PBMCs or T cells enriched from blood (not recorded which). The chain has TRBV4-1 and TRBJ2-1; no clear D gene. This TCR derives from a woman younger than 35 in a cohort exposed to, infected with or recovered from COVID-19 (not recorded which). CDR3 bases: TGCGCCAGCAGCCAAGTTTTTGCGGCCACCTACAATGAGCAGTTCTTC. Protein: CASSQVFAATYNEQFF.